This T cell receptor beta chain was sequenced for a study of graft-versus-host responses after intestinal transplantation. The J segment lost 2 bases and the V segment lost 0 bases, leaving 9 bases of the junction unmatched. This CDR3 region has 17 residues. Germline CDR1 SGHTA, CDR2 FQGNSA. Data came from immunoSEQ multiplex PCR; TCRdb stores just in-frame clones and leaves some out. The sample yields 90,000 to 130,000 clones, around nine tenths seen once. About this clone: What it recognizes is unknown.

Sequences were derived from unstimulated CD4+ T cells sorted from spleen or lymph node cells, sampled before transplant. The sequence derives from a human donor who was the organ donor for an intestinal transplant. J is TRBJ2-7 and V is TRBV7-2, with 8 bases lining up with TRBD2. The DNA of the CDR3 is TGTGCCAGCAGCTTAGCCTTATCAGCGGGAGCCCCCTACGAGCAGTACTTC. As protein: CASSLALSAGAPYEQYF.